What follows are 6 T cell receptor beta chains derived from one specimen sequenced in a study of T cell repertoires in cytomegalovirus infection. One entry per CDR3 protein, called by TCRdb with MiXCR from the reads. The table has 100,000 to 150,000 distinct CDR3 sequences, about 24% seen once. The antigens for these receptors are not known. The sequenced sample was PBMCs, sequenced either directly or after in vitro stimulation (not recorded which). These receptors all come from a human donor in good health (CMV status not recorded). Some clones in this sample may be carry-over from other donors' samples.

This clonotype appeared a few times. V and J are TRBV6-1 and TRBJ1-5; D not certain. The CDR3 loop spans 14 amino acids. Germline V gene data show CDR1 as MNHNS and CDR2 as SASEGT. V was trimmed by 8 bases and J by 0 bases, leaving 11 bases between them. In DNA form, the CDR3 reads TGTGCCAGCGGGGTCCCTTATAGCAATCAGCCCCAGCATTTT. Its protein is CASGVPYSNQPQHF.

This clonotype has a handful of counts. One junction end does not reproduce the germline sequence, and a read error may be involved. CDR3 in amino acids: CASSLWGAAIGFF. CDR3 DNA sequence: TGTGCCAGCAGTTTATGGGGAGCCGCCATCGGGTTCTTT. This chain links TRBV12-3 or TRBV12-4 with TRBJ1-4; D is ambiguous. The CDR3 totals 13 residues.

The V and J genes are TRBV7-2 and TRBJ1-1; D uncertain. This CDR3 has 12 amino acids. Germline assignment: CDR1 SGHTA and CDR2 FQGNSA. Trimming shortened V by 5 bases and J by 3 bases, and 7 bases separated the two germline ends. The CDR3 DNA reads as TGTGCCAGCAGCCTCCTGTACACTGAAGCTTTCTTT. This encodes CASSLLYTEAFF.

This clonotype was found a few times. V is TRBV30 and J is TRBJ1-1; a possible D gene is TRBD1 (6 bases). Germline lookup yields CDR1 GTSNPN and CDR2 SVGIG (reference sequence). V was clipped by 0 bases and J by 4 bases, with 12 bases between them. This CDR3 has 14 amino acids. The CDR3 loop reads CAWSVLPGVTEAFF. The CDR3 DNA sequence: TGTGCCTGGAGTGTACTCCCAGGGGTCACTGAAGCTTTCTTT. The whole variable domain, filled in from reference TRBV30 and TRBJ1-1, reads SQTIHQWPATLVQPVGSPLSLECTVEGTSNPNLYWYRQAAGRGLQLLFYSVGIGQISSEVPQNLSASRPQDRQFILSSKKLLLSDSGFYLCAWSVLPGVTEAFFGQGTRLTVV.

This clonotype was found a few times. V usage is TRBV19 and J usage is TRBJ2-4, with a tentative D call TRBD1 (6 bases). Trimming removed 5 bases at V and 4 bases at J, with 18 bases between. The CDR3 is 16 amino acids. Germline-derived CDR1 and CDR2 are LNHDA and SQIVND (reference sequence). Written as DNA, the CDR3 is TGTGCCAGTAGTCCCGGACCAGGGGAGAGAAAAAACATTCAGTACTTC. This codes for CASSPGPGERKNIQYF.

This clonotype has more than one count but fewer than ten. V gene TRBV25-1 combines with J gene TRBJ2-7; D remains unclear. Germline V gene data show CDR1 as MGHDK and CDR2 as SYGVNS. Trimming shortened V by 3 bases and J by 4 bases, and 4 bases separated the two germline ends. The CDR3 runs 11 residues. The CDR3 sequence is CASSDFYEQYV. The CDR3 coding sequence is TGTGCCAGCAGTGATTTTTACGAGCAGTACGTC.